These T cell receptor beta chains were read from a single sample in a study of T cells after yellow fever vaccination. TCRdb processed the 5' RACE reads anew with MiXCR; each CDR3 protein has one entry. The data show about 13,000 distinct CDR3 sequences, roughly 4.9% seen once. This specimen was PBMCs, either bulk or a sorted T-cell subset (CD4+, CD8+, memory, or dextramer-sorted; not recorded which), taken 45 days after the yellow fever booster vaccination. The receptors here all came from a man aged 30 to 39 who received the YFV17D yellow fever vaccine. Each CDR3 is given with its conserved first and last residue. D genes are given only for firm matches. The size entry is marked missing in some rows and otherwise reads once, few, many or a size class.

J: TRBJ2-1
size: many
length: 15
D: .
V: TRBV29-1
CDR3: CSVEDRREVRGTKFF
DNA: TGCAGCGTTGAAGATCGTCGGGAGGTGAGGGGGACGAAGTTCTTC

J: TRBJ2-7
size: many
length: 15
D: .
V: TRBV20-1
CDR3: CSARDSPLPPYEQYF
DNA: TGCAGTGCTAGAGATAGCCCCCTACCTCCCTACGAGCAGTACTTC

J: TRBJ2-3
size: many
length: 12
D: .
V: TRBV12-3/TRBV12-4
CDR3: CASSFPPDTQYF
DNA: TGTGCCAGCAGTTTCCCCCCGGATACGCAGTATTTT

J: TRBJ2-7
size: many
length: 13
D: .
V: TRBV20-1
CDR3: CSARSSSSYEQYF
DNA: TGCAGTGCTAGAAGTAGTTCCTCCTACGAGCAGTACTTC

J: TRBJ1-5
size: many
length: 18
D: TRBD1
V: TRBV27
CDR3: CASRKTLTGNEGNQPQHF
DNA: TGTGCCAGCAGAAAAACCCTGACAGGGAACGAGGGCAATCAGCCCCAGCATTTT

J: TRBJ2-7
size: many
length: 14
D: .
V: TRBV30
CDR3: CAWSWQSIFYEQYF
DNA: TGTGCCTGGAGTTGGCAGTCAATATTCTACGAGCAGTACTTC

J: TRBJ2-1
size: few
length: 17
D: TRBD2
V: TRBV20-1
CDR3: CSASGSSGIRSGNEQFF
DNA: TGCAGTGCTAGTGGGTCTAGCGGGATTCGGTCGGGGAATGAGCAGTTCTTC

J: TRBJ2-1
size: many
length: 15
D: .
V: TRBV18
CDR3: CASSPEVADYNEQFF
DNA: TGTGCCAGCTCACCCGAAGTAGCGGACTACAATGAGCAGTTCTTC

J: TRBJ1-1
size: .
length: 14
D: .
V: TRBV25-1
CDR3: CASSGGVVNTEAFF
DNA: TGTGCCAGCAGTGGGGGGGTGGTGAACACTGAAGCTTTCTTT

J: TRBJ2-2
size: many
length: 15
D: .
V: TRBV7-9
CDR3: CASSQPRVSAGELFF
DNA: TGTGCCAGCAGCCAGCCCCGGGTGAGCGCCGGGGAGCTGTTTTTT

J: TRBJ1-1
size: many
length: 14
D: .
V: TRBV5-1
CDR3: CASSRPVGDTEAFF
DNA: TGCGCCAGCAGCCGACCGGTGGGGGACACTGAAGCTTTCTTT

J: TRBJ2-5
size: few
length: 15
D: .
V: TRBV5-1
CDR3: CASSLDWEGGETQYF
DNA: TGCGCCAGCAGCTTGGACTGGGAAGGCGGAGAGACCCAGTACTTC

J: TRBJ2-7
size: many
length: 13
D: .
V: TRBV28
CDR3: CASMLGQYYEQYF
DNA: TGTGCCAGCATGCTGGGACAATACTACGAGCAGTACTTC

J: TRBJ1-1
size: many
length: 17
D: TRBD1
V: TRBV6-2/TRBV6-3
CDR3: CASSYLGTGPMNTEAFF
DNA: TGTGCCAGCAGTTACCTAGGGACAGGGCCGATGAACACTGAAGCTTTCTTT

J: TRBJ1-2
size: many
length: 15
D: .
V: TRBV28
CDR3: CASSPPTGPFSGYTF
DNA: TGTGCCAGCAGTCCGCCGACAGGCCCGTTCAGCGGCTACACCTTC

J: TRBJ2-3
size: many
length: 16
D: .
V: TRBV10-3
CDR3: CAISAEGGARTDTQYF
DNA: TGTGCCATCAGTGCTGAAGGCGGGGCCCGCACAGATACGCAGTATTTT

J: TRBJ2-1
size: many
length: 14
D: .
V: TRBV4-2
CDR3: CASSSAGLGHEQFF
DNA: TGTGCCAGCAGTTCGGCGGGCTTAGGGCATGAGCAGTTCTTC

J: TRBJ1-2
size: many
length: 13
D: TRBD1
V: TRBV7-2
CDR3: CASSDRDRGGYTF
DNA: TGTGCCAGCAGCGACCGGGACAGGGGGGGCTACACCTTC

J: TRBJ2-1
size: many
length: 13
D: .
V: TRBV20-1
CDR3: CSARSGTSNEQFF
DNA: TGCAGTGCTAGATCTGGGACGTCCAATGAGCAGTTCTTC